This T cell receptor beta chain is drawn from a study of cytotoxic CD8 clonotypes in ibrutinib-treated CLL. Study findings and constraints: There were few public clonotypes, and on treatment they contracted or stayed stable. Timing of sampling differed between sustained-remission and progressing patients.

The method was immunoSEQ multiplex PCR; TCRdb's version includes in-frame clones alone and lacks a portion of them. Of tens of thousands of clones in the sample, about 82% were seen once. This clone is labeled as medium-sized. What it binds is unknown. For TCR beta libraries, approximately 2 micrograms of genomic DNA were obtained from cryopreserved PBMCs. The CDR3 runs to 16 residues. V gave up 0 bases and J gave up 0 bases, with 12 bases separating them. Germline V lookup: CDR1 LNHNV, CDR2 YYDKDF (reference sequence). The material sequenced was PBMCs, taken after 24 months of ibrutinib treatment. This receptor was obtained from a human donor with chronic lymphocytic leukemia. The chain joins TRBV15 to TRBJ2-7; D remains ambiguous. CDR3: CATSRDHGASSYEQYF. CDR3 coding DNA: TGTGCCACCAGCAGAGATCATGGAGCCAGCTCCTACGAGCAGTACTTC.